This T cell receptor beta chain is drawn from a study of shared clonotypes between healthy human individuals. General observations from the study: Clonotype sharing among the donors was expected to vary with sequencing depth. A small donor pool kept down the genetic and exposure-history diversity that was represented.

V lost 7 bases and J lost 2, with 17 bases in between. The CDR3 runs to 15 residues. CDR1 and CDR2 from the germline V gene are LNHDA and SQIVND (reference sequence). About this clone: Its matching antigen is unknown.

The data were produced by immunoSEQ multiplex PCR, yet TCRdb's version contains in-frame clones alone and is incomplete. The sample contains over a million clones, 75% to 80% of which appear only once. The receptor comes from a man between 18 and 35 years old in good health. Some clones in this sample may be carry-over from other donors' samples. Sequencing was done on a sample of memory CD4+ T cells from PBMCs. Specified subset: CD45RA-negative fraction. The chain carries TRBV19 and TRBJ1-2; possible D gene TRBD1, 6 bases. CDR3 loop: CASTPTPGHNYGYTF. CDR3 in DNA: TGTGCCAGTACTCCGACCCCGGGACACAACTATGGCTACACCTTC.